This is a list of T cell receptor beta chains from one sample in a study of blood T cell repertoires in COVID-19. Profiling relied on immunoSEQ multiplex PCR, and the TCRdb table lists in-frame clones only, not all of them. The table records roughly 110,000 clones, around 85% of them present only once. Sequenced input: peripheral blood. The source is an older woman with COVID-19, enrolled during active disease. Each CDR3 is given with its conserved first and last residue. Fields, in order: V gene, J gene, D gene, clone size, CDR3 DNA, CDR3 protein. The D gene is left open where the match is weak. A row's size may be missing; if present it is once, few, many or a size class.

V: TRBV2; J: TRBJ1-6; D: -; size: -; DNA: TGTGCCAGCAGTGAGGGCTTGAGCTCACCCCTCCACTTT; CDR3: CASSEGLSSPLHF
V: TRBV5-6; J: TRBJ1-1; D: TRBD1; size: -; DNA: TGTGCCAGCAGCCCCAGGGGGCTGAACACTGAAGCTTTCTTT; CDR3: CASSPRGLNTEAFF
V: TRBV18; J: TRBJ2-5; D: -; size: -; DNA: TGTGCCAGCTCGTCCACGAACGGTGAGACCCAGTACTTC; CDR3: CASSSTNGETQYF
V: TRBV7-9; J: TRBJ1-5; D: -; size: -; DNA: TGTGCCAGCAGCCCGAAAGGGGCGCTCGATCAGCCCCAGCATTTT; CDR3: CASSPKGALDQPQHF
V: TRBV18; J: TRBJ1-1; D: TRBD1; size: -; DNA: TGTGCCAGCTCACCAGGGGGACAGGATGAAGCTTTCTTT; CDR3: CASSPGGQDEAFF
V: TRBV27; J: TRBJ1-6; D: TRBD1; size: -; DNA: TGTGCCAGCAGTTTTCGACTAACAGGGGCCCATTCACCCCTCCACTTT; CDR3: CASSFRLTGAHSPLHF
V: TRBV4-1; J: TRBJ2-1; D: TRBD1; size: -; DNA: TGCGCCAGCAGCCAAGGGGGACAGGGGGAGTGGGAGCAGTTCTTC; CDR3: CASSQGGQGEWEQFF
V: TRBV2; J: TRBJ2-3; D: -; size: once; DNA: TGTGCCAGCAGTGAAGGTACTAGGGCGGCAGATACGCAGTATTTT; CDR3: CASSEGTRAADTQYF
V: TRBV9; J: TRBJ1-3; D: -; size: -; DNA: TGTGCCAGCAGCGTATACCTAGGAGGAAACACCATATATTTT; CDR3: CASSVYLGGNTIYF
V: TRBV24-1; J: TRBJ2-3; D: -; size: -; DNA: TGTGCCACCGCAGGCACAGATACGCAGTATTTT; CDR3: CATAGTDTQYF
V: TRBV10-2; J: TRBJ2-2; D: TRBD2; size: -; DNA: TGCGCCAGCACTAGCGGGGGGGCTTACACCGGGGAGCTGTTTTTT; CDR3: CASTSGGAYTGELFF
V: TRBV7-9; J: TRBJ1-2; D: -; size: once; DNA: TGTGCCAGCAACCCTACCACGACAGCCAACTATGGCTACACCTTC; CDR3: CASNPTTTANYGYTF
V: TRBV2; J: TRBJ2-7; D: TRBD1; size: -; DNA: TGTGCCAGCAGTGAAGGGGACAGGGGGTACGAGCAGTACTTC; CDR3: CASSEGDRGYEQYF
V: TRBV5-1; J: TRBJ1-2; D: -; size: -; DNA: TGCGCCAGCAGCTTGAGGACCGAGGACTGGCCGAGCTACACCTTC; CDR3: CASSLRTEDWPSYTF
V: TRBV4-2; J: TRBJ2-3; D: -; size: -; DNA: TGTGCCAGCAGCCAAGATCAGCAGACAGGCGTATACGCAGTATTT; CDR3: CASSQDQQTGVYAVF
V: TRBV5-4; J: TRBJ2-5; D: TRBD2; size: -; DNA: TGTGCCAGCAGTTCGGCGGGGGAAGAGACCCAGTACTTC; CDR3: CASSSAGEETQYF
V: TRBV19; J: TRBJ1-1; D: -; size: -; DNA: TGTGCCAGTAGTAGGGGAGCGGCAGCCCTGAACACTGAAGCTTTCTTT; CDR3: CASSRGAAALNTEAFF
V: TRBV5-4; J: TRBJ2-1; D: -; size: -; DNA: TGTGCCAGCAGCCAGGACTCCTCATCCTACAATGAGCAGTTCTTC; CDR3: CASSQDSSSYNEQFF